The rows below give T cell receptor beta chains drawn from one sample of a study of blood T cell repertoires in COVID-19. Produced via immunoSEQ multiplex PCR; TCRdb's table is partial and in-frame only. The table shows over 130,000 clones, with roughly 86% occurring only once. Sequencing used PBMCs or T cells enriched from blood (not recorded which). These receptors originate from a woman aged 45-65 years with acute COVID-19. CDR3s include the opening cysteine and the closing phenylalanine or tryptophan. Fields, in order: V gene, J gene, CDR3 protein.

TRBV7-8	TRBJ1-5	CASSSPPGGESVYSNQPQHF
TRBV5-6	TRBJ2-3	CASSLRAEGSTDTQYF
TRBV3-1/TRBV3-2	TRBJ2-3	CASREAGGPTDTQYF
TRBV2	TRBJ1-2	CASETGLSGYTF
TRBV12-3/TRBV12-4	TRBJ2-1	CASRGTGRNEQFF
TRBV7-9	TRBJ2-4	CASSPSLDKNIQYF
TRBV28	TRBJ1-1	CASSSQWGDRGNTEAFF
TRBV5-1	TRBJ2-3	CASSSSLGLAGGTTDTQYF
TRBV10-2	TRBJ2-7	CASIPGLGYGEQYF
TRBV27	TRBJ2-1	CASSPPPLNEQFF
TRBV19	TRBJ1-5	CASAGTGSGNQPQHF
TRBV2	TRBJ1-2	CASSDRVSYGYTF
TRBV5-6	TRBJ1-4	CASSSPLGQTENEKLFF
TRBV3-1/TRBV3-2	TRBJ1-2	CASSQARDRASNRCF
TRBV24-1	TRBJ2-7	CATSDLLLWRVNPGYRSYEQYF
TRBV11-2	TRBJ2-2	CASRRQGRNTGELFF
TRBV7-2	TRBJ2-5	CASRLPGLAGETQYF
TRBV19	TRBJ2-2	CASKRENTGELFF
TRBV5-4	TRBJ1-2	CASSPLGDNTWDYGYTF
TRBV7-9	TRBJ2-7	CASSKQGGYEQYF
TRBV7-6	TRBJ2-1	CASSLTSGAYNEQFF
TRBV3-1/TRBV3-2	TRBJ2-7	CASSPDSTSGDSYEQYF
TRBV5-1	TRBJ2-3	CASSLPNTDTQYF
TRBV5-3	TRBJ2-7	CARSRQGSDEQYF
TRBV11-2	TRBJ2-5	CASSTGQAPLQETQYF
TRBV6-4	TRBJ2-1	CASSVGQGAYNEQFF
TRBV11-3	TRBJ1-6	CASSLGEPSSPLHF
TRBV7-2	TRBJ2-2	CASSLPGTGNTGELFF
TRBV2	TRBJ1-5	CASSVGVAGQPQHF
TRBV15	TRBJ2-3	CATSRMGGSADTQYF